The 16 T cell receptor beta chains presented below share a single source sample, sequenced in a study of T cell responses to AZD1222 COVID-19 vaccine. The data were produced by immunoSEQ multiplex PCR, yet TCRdb's version contains in-frame clones alone and is incomplete. The sample holds fewer than 300,000 clones; 85% to 95% are singletons and the top ten take around 0.5%. The specimen comprised peripheral blood, sampled on day 0 of AZD1222 vaccination. The source of these receptors is an adult in good health.

The CDR3 DNA is TGTGCCACCAGTGATGCCGACTCCCCCGGGTATGAGCAGTTCTTC. Its translation: CATSDADSPGYEQFF. J is TRBJ2-1 and V is TRBV24-1; D is unresolved. This CDR3 has 15 residues. The V end lost 3 bases, the J end lost 8 bases, and 16 bases lay between the germline ends. CDR1 KGHDR and CDR2 SFDVKD come from the germline V gene.

The chain uses TRBV11-3 and TRBJ2-7; no definite D call. V lost 4 bases to trimming and J lost 4 bases, with 8 bases between them. This CDR3 is built from 12 residues. CDR1 SGHNT and CDR2 YENEEA come from the germline V gene. The CDR3 DNA reads TGTGCCAGCAGCTCTGGAGATTACGAGCAGTACTTC. As protein: CASSSGDYEQYF. The variable domain in full, completed from reference TRBV11-3 and TRBJ2-7, reads EAGVVQSPRYKIIEKKQPVAFWCNPISGHNTLYWYLQNLGQGPELLIRYENEEAVDDSQLPKDRFSAERLKGVDSTLKIQPAELGDSAVYLCASSSGDYEQYFGPGTRLTVT.

This clone has a handful of counts. The V gene is TRBV2, the J gene TRBJ1-2, with no clear D. CDR3 size: 15 residues. Germline lookup yields CDR1 SNHLY and CDR2 FYNNEI. V was trimmed by 2 bases and J by 8 bases, leaving 18 bases between them. In nucleotides, the CDR3 is TGTGCCAGCAGTGAAAGGCGAGAACAGAACTTAGGCTACACCTTC. It is translated as CASSERREQNLGYTF.

The chain is built from TRBV3-1 (or the pseudogene TRBV3-2) and TRBJ2-1; perhaps TRBD2 as D (5 bases). This CDR3 is 15 amino acids long. V shed 1 base and J shed 6 bases, with 13 bases lying between them. Germline CDR1 reads LGHDT; CDR2 reads YNNKEL (reference sequence). CDR3 protein: CASSQAGYNANEQFF. The CDR3 region has the DNA TGTGCCAGCAGCCAAGCGGGATATAACGCCAATGAGCAGTTCTTC.

The chain joins TRBV7-9 to TRBJ2-1; TRBD2 matches at 11 bases. J gave up 8 bases and V 5 bases, and 5 bases lay outside the gene matches. In germline, CDR1 is SEHNR, CDR2 FQNEAQ (reference sequence). The length of the CDR3 is 14 residues. CDR3 sequence reads: CASSRSGGADEQFF. In DNA form, the CDR3 reads TGTGCCAGCAGCCGTAGCGGGGGGGCCGATGAGCAGTTCTTC.

The chain employs TRBV7-2 and TRBJ1-2; D gene ambiguous. CDR3 length: 13 amino acids. Trimming removed 4 bases at V and 11 bases at J, with 17 bases between. Germline V gene sequence: CDR1 SGHTA, CDR2 FQGNSA. Here the CDR3 reads CASSSLPRGGYTF. The CDR3 nucleotides are TGTGCCAGCAGCTCGTTACCGCGTGGAGGGTACACCTTC.

V and J are TRBV6-1 and TRBJ2-7, with TRBD2 matching 12 bases. Germline V CDR1 and CDR2: MNHNS, SASEGT. After removal of 1 base from V and 9 bases from J, the junction contained 4 bases not matched to a gene. The CDR3 length is 14 residues. The chain's CDR3 is CASSEGLAGVRQYF. The CDR3 nucleotides read TGTGCCAGCAGTGAAGGACTAGCGGGGGTCCGGCAGTACTTC.

This chain connects TRBV5-4 to TRBJ2-1; 8 bases map to TRBD1. Per the germline V gene, CDR1 is SGHNT and CDR2 is YYREEE (reference sequence). V gave up 0 bases and J gave up 6 bases; unmatched junction bases: 8. This CDR3 region has 16 residues. CDR3 region: CASSLGLRQGINEQFF. For the CDR3, the DNA is TGTGCCAGCAGCTTGGGACTCCGACAGGGGATCAATGAGCAGTTCTTC.

The J gene is TRBJ2-7, the V gene TRBV3-1 (or the pseudogene TRBV3-2); maybe TRBD2 (5 bases). This CDR3 spans 13 amino acids. Trimming left V 4 bases short and J 6 bases short, with 13 bases between. The germline CDR1 and CDR2 sequences are LGHDT and YNNKEL (reference sequence). CDR3: CASSPWMAGEQYF. CDR3 DNA sequence: TGTGCCAGCAGCCCATGGATGGCGGGCGAGCAGTACTTC.

This rearrangement joins TRBV6-5 to TRBJ2-1; D not resolved. Germline V gene sequence: CDR1 MNHEY, CDR2 SVGAGI. Trimming pared 6 bases from V and 3 bases from J, leaving 9 bases between. The CDR3 is made up of 13 amino acids. The CDR3 loop is CASSRLSYNEQFF. For the CDR3, the DNA is TGTGCCAGCAGCAGACTCAGCTACAATGAGCAGTTCTTC.

This clone showed up just once. The V call is TRBV7-9, the J call TRBJ1-1; no clear D. CDR3 length equals 12 residues. V lost 5 bases, J lost 4 bases, and 8 bases lay in between. The germline CDR1 and CDR2 sequences are SEHNR and FQNEAQ (reference sequence). The CDR3 region has the DNA TGTGCCAGCAGCCGCGGAGGCACTGAAGCTTTCTTT. Its translation is CASSRGGTEAFF.

V gene TRBV28 combines with J gene TRBJ2-7; D unresolved. Germline V gives CDR1 MDHEN, CDR2 SYDVKM. The CDR3 loop spans 15 amino acids. Trimming took 2 bases from V and 3 from J, leaving 14 bases between them. CDR3 in amino acids: CASSLEYRSNYEQYF. The CDR3 DNA follows: TGTGCCAGCAGTTTAGAGTACCGCAGCAACTACGAGCAGTACTTC.

The chain joins TRBV7-2 to TRBJ1-1; D may be TRBD1 (6 bases). The germline CDR1 and CDR2 sequences are SGHTA and FQGNSA. There are 13 residues in the CDR3. V was clipped by 6 bases and J by 11 bases, with 19 bases between them. CDR3 loop: CASREGTPNEAFF. For the CDR3, the DNA is TGTGCCAGCAGGGAGGGGACACCCAACGAGGCTTTCTTT.

This chain joins TRBV5-1 and TRBJ2-1; D remains unclear. Germline CDR1 reads SGHRS; CDR2 reads YFSETQ. Trimming stripped 4 bases from V and 7 bases from J, with 12 bases between. The CDR3 extends over 13 amino acids. CDR3 in DNA: TGCGCCAGCAGCATCGACTCGAATAATGAGCAGTTCTTC. Encoded protein: CASSIDSNNEQFF.

This clone was detected only once. CDR3 in DNA: TGTGCCAGTAGTTTGGCAGGGTTTGGAAACACCATATATTTT. It yields the protein CASSLAGFGNTIYF. The rearrangement uses TRBV19 and TRBJ1-3; the D gene is possibly TRBD1 (5 bases). This CDR3 is 14 amino acids long. Germline assignment: CDR1 LNHDA and CDR2 SQIVND (reference sequence). V was shortened by 5 bases and J by 3 bases, with 11 bases between the two germline ends.

The chain recombines TRBV6-5 with TRBJ2-7; 7 nucleotides agree with TRBD2. This CDR3 is 15 amino acids long. Germline CDR1 is MNHEY and CDR2 is SVGAGI. V lost 2 bases to trimming and J lost 6 bases; unmatched junction nucleotides: 10. CDR3: CASSYQVAGGGEQYF. The CDR3 DNA follows: TGTGCCAGCAGTTACCAGGTAGCGGGTGGGGGCGAGCAGTACTTC.